This T cell receptor (beta chain) was profiled in a study of T-cell reconstitution after alpha-beta-depleted transplantation in children. Whole-study findings and limits: T-cell counts and diversity at one year following transplant were attributed mainly to newly produced T cells.

Library preparation (for TCRbeta) was performed with unique molecular identifiers. TCRdb used MiXCR to reprocess the PCR reads, holding one entry per CDR3 protein. The repertoire holds 190,000 or so distinct CDR3 sequences, with roughly 6.3% as singletons. CDR3 length: 14 residues. Trimming removed 3 bases at V and 7 bases at J, with 13 bases between. Germline V CDR1 and CDR2: KGHSH, LQKENI. This clonotype appeared a single time. Its matching antigen is unknown. This receptor was taken from a girl less than two years old with combined immunodeficiency, due to receive a stem cell transplant. V and J are TRBV18 and TRBJ2-1, with a possible D match to TRBD1 (5 bases). The sample here was PBMCs, taken before TCRalphabeta/CD19-depleted stem cell transplant. CDR3: CASSPLPGRNEQFF. DNA of the CDR3: TGTGCCAGCTCACCTTTGCCAGGGCGGAATGAGCAGTTCTTC.